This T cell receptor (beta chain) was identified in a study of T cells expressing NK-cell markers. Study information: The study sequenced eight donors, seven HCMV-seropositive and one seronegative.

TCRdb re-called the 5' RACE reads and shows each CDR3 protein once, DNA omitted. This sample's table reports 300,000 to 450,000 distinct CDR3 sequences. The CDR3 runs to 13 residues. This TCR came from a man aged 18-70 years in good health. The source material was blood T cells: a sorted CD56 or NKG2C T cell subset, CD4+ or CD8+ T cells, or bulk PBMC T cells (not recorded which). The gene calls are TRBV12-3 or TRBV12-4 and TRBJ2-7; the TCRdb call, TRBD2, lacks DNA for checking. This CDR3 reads CASTLSAGREQYF.